This T cell receptor beta chain was captured in a study of blood T cell repertoires in COVID-19. Study overall: COVID-19 samples from acute and convalescent phases originated in the United States, Italy and Spain. T cells, B-cell-depleted T cells, or PBMCs supplied cDNA or gDNA.

The V and J ends lost 5 bases and 10 bases, in that order; junction bases with no gene match: 4. The CDR3 totals 13 residues. How the authors handled the data: Researchers report that nucleated cell counts were estimated from reference gene primer amplification. The protocol was immunoSEQ multiplex PCR, while the TCRdb copy is restricted to in-frame clones and leaves out a portion. V and J calls and clone size follow that table, whereas D and trimming were derived from the DNA. The sample lists 150,000 to 200,000 clones; approximately 83% were seen once. The chain uses TRBV12-3 or TRBV12-4 and TRBJ1-6, with 8 bases that match TRBD1. Sequenced material: peripheral blood. This receptor was identified in a human donor in a cohort sampled during active COVID-19. CDR3 coding DNA: TGTGCCAGCAGTACAGGGGGGGGATCACCCCTCCACTTT. This codes for CASSTGGGSPLHF.